This passage covers 27 T cell receptor beta chains from one sample sequenced in a study of identical twins. TCRdb re-analysed the 5' RACE reads in MiXCR, keeping a single row per CDR3 protein. The table shows about 200,000 distinct CDR3 sequences, with around 8.1% occurring only once. These data were also filed under a second study, of yellow fever vaccine responses in identical twins.

The sample taken for sequencing was memory (CD45RO+) T cells sorted from blood. The source of these receptors is a young woman in good health.

Many counts were recorded for this clonotype. J is TRBJ2-1 and V is TRBV3-1, with TRBD2 identical over 16 bases. The germline V gene has CDR1 LGHDT and CDR2 YNNKEL (reference sequence). Trimming took 0 bases from V and 6 from J; bases not matched to a gene: 11. The CDR3 consists of 20 residues. CDR3 loop: CASSQDRGTSGRAATNEQFF. The CDR3 DNA is TGTGCCAGCAGCCAAGATAGGGGGACTAGCGGGAGGGCCGCAACCAATGAGCAGTTCTTC.

The chain carries TRBV6-4 and TRBJ2-3; D may match TRBD1 or TRBD2 (5 bases each). Between the trimmed V and J ends, which lost 0 bases and 0 bases, there was a span of 10 bases. The CDR3 is 16 amino acids. The germline V gene has CDR1 MRHNA and CDR2 SNTAGT. The CDR3 nucleotides are TGTGCCAGCAGTGACTCGCCTGGGGGTAGCACAGATACGCAGTATTTT. Translating it yields CASSDSPGGSTDTQYF.

V gene TRBV10-3 combines with J gene TRBJ2-3; possibly TRBD1 for D (6 bases). The CDR3 sequence is 15 residues long. Germline CDR1 ENHRY, CDR2 SYGVKD. Trimming pared 10 bases from V and 0 bases from J, leaving 17 bases between. CDR3 sequence (DNA): TGTGCCAGCGAACAGGGTGCAACTAGCACAGATACGCAGTATTTT. Amino acid sequence: CASEQGATSTDTQYF.

This clonotype was observed many times. An end of the junction does not agree with germline; a read error may underlie this. The chain employs TRBV7-7 and TRBJ2-3, with a tentative D call TRBD2 (5 bases). The germline V gene has CDR1 SSHAT and CDR2 FNYEAQ (reference sequence). The CDR3 is 15 amino acids. The CDR3 loop reads CASSFLAGSTDTQYF. The CDR3 nucleotides read TGTGCTAGCAGCTTCCTTGCGGGTAGCACAGATACGCAGTATTTT.

This clonotype was seen a few times. The rearrangement uses TRBV7-9 and TRBJ2-1; a weak D match, TRBD2 (5 bases). CDR3 size: 13 residues. Germline V gives CDR1 SEHNR, CDR2 FQNEAQ (reference sequence). V shed 1 base and J shed 10 bases, with 11 bases lying between them. The CDR3 DNA follows: TGTGCCAGCAGCTTAGGTAGTCGACTAGAGCAGTTCTTC. Its translation: CASSLGSRLEQFF.

The chain joins TRBV5-1 to TRBJ2-5; D perhaps matches TRBD1 (6 bases). V was trimmed by 4 bases and J by 4 bases, leaving 14 bases between them. The germline V gene encodes CDR1 SGHRS and CDR2 YFSETQ. The CDR3 runs 14 residues. The CDR3 DNA reads as TGCGCCAGCAGCCCCCGGGACACAGGAGAGACCCAGTACTTC. Its protein product is CASSPRDTGETQYF.

This sequence joins TRBV20-1 and TRBJ2-5, with D perhaps matching TRBD2 (5 bases). Germline V gene sequence: CDR1 DFQATT, CDR2 SNEGSKA (reference sequence). The V end lost 6 bases, the J end lost 2 bases, and 16 bases lay between the germline ends. The CDR3 totals 14 residues. CDR3 nucleotides: TGCAGTGCCCGACCCGGCGGGCGGCAAGAGACCCAGTACTTC. Translated, it gives CSARPGGRQETQYF.

This clonotype occurred many times. V and J are TRBV6-2 or TRBV6-3 and TRBJ2-1; 15 bases fit TRBD2. The CDR3 is made up of 15 amino acids. V gave up 6 bases and J gave up 11 bases; unmatched junction bases: 8. Germline lookup yields CDR1 MNHEY and CDR2 SVGEGT. The CDR3 sequence is CASRQGLAGGFQQFF. CDR3 sequence (DNA): TGTGCCAGCAGGCAGGGACTAGCGGGAGGTTTCCAGCAGTTCTTC.

This clonotype was counted only a few times. J is TRBJ2-3 and V is TRBV7-2; TRBD2 aligns across 8 bases. The CDR3 covers 16 residues. The germline CDR1 and CDR2 sequences are SGHTA and FQGNSA. V lost 2 bases, J lost 2 bases, and 6 bases stayed unmatched. The CDR3 DNA is TGTGCCAGCAGCTTATACGGGGGGGCGAACACAGATACGCAGTATTTT. This encodes CASSLYGGANTDTQYF.

Ten or more counts support this clonotype. This chain connects TRBV7-8 to TRBJ1-1; TRBD1 matches at 7 bases. In germline, CDR1 is SGHVS, CDR2 FQNEAQ. Unmatched junction bases numbered 6, after V lost 3 bases and J lost 5 bases. This CDR3 spans 14 amino acids. CDR3 sequence (DNA): TGTGCCAGCAGCTTCCGACAGGGTGGGACTGAAGCTTTCTTT. It codes for CASSFRQGGTEAFF.

This clonotype occurred many times. The genes are TRBV12-3 or TRBV12-4 and TRBJ1-1, with unresolved D. The length of the CDR3 is 15 residues. V was cut by 5 bases and J by 1 base, with 14 bases left in between. The chain's CDR3 is CASSRTPEGNTEAFF. CDR3 sequence (DNA): TGTGCCAGCAGTCGGACTCCTGAGGGGAACACTGAAGCTTTCTTT.

V usage is TRBV20-1 and J usage is TRBJ2-6; D may be TRBD1 (5 bases). The germline V gene has CDR1 DFQATT and CDR2 SNEGSKA (reference sequence). The V end lost 7 bases, the J end lost 1 base, and 14 bases lay between the germline ends. The CDR3 has 15 amino acids. The CDR3 DNA is TGCAGTGTCGCCAGGGCCCCGTCTGGGGCCAACGTCCTGACTTTC. Translated, it gives CSVARAPSGANVLTF.

The chain joins TRBV19 to TRBJ1-1; D not resolved. Germline loops: CDR1 LNHDA, CDR2 SQIVND (reference sequence). The CDR3 sequence is 14 residues long. Between the trimmed V and J ends, which lost 6 bases and 7 bases, there was a span of 18 bases. As DNA, the CDR3 is TGTGCCAGTAGACCCGGGCCGCTGACAATTGAAGCTTTCTTT. Translation: CASRPGPLTIEAFF.

This clonotype was found a few times. The chain couples TRBV5-1 to TRBJ2-7, with unresolved D. The germline V gene encodes CDR1 SGHRS and CDR2 YFSETQ. The CDR3 covers 18 residues. The V end lost 4 bases, the J end lost 2 bases, and 25 bases lay between the germline ends. The CDR3 spells CASSTEPGSRARPYEQYF. CDR3 coding DNA: TGCGCCAGCAGCACCGAACCCGGGTCCAGAGCCAGACCCTACGAGCAGTACTTC.

At least ten counts were recorded for this clonotype. J is TRBJ1-1 and V is TRBV20-1; TRBD1 is a possible D gene (6 bases). Trimming shortened V by 3 bases and J by 0 bases, and 11 bases separated the two germline ends. The CDR3 covers 14 residues. Germline CDR1 and CDR2: DFQATT and SNEGSKA (reference sequence). The CDR3: CSARITGMNTEAFF. The CDR3 DNA follows: TGCAGTGCTAGGATAACAGGGATGAACACTGAAGCTTTCTTT.

This sequence joins TRBV7-8 and TRBJ2-2, with D possibly TRBD1 on 5 matching bases. The CDR3 is made up of 16 amino acids. Germline values: CDR1 SGHVS, CDR2 FQNEAQ. The ends were cut back, 5 bases at V and 0 bases at J, with 13 bases in the middle. The chain's CDR3 is CASSLQGLTNTGELFF. The CDR3 region has the DNA TGTGCCAGCAGCCTCCAGGGTTTGACGAACACCGGGGAGCTGTTTTTT.

This clonotype appeared many times. The rearrangement joins TRBV13 to TRBJ1-3; 8 bases match TRBD1. J gave up 0 bases and V 4 bases, and 11 bases lay outside the gene matches. Per germline, CDR1 PRHDT and CDR2 FYEKMQ (reference sequence). CDR3 length: 18 amino acids. CDR3 in amino acids: CASSSAMDRASSGNTIYF. The CDR3 bases are TGTGCCAGCAGCTCAGCTATGGACAGGGCCAGCTCTGGAAACACCATATATTTT. Combining the CDR3 with reference TRBV13 and TRBJ1-3 gives the whole variable domain AAGVIQSPRHLIKEKRETATLKCYPIPRHDTVYWYQQGPGQDPQFLISFYEKMQSDKGSIPDRFSAQQFSDYHSELNMSSLELGDSALYFCASSSAMDRASSGNTIYFGEGSWLTVV.

The V gene is TRBV20-1, the J gene TRBJ2-1; perhaps TRBD2 as D (5 bases). CDR3 length: 15 amino acids. Germline lookup yields CDR1 DFQATT and CDR2 SNEGSKA (reference sequence). With 0 bases removed from V and 7 bases from J, the gap between germline ends came to 16 bases. Written as DNA, the CDR3 is TGCAGTGCTAGAGATCGAAAAACGGGGTTAAATGAGCAGTTCTTC. The encoded protein is CSARDRKTGLNEQFF.

The chain uses TRBV29-1 and TRBJ2-7; perhaps TRBD2 as D (6 bases). Germline V gives CDR1 SQVTM, CDR2 ANQGSEA. The CDR3 is 13 amino acids. The V end lost 7 bases, the J end lost 7 bases, and 20 bases lay between the germline ends. The CDR3 region has the DNA TGCAGCGCACTGGCCGATCTCCGGGGGGAGCAGTACTTC. Protein sequence: CSALADLRGEQYF.

This clonotype was recorded many times. This chain joins TRBV6-5 and TRBJ2-2; 9 bases map to TRBD2. Trimming at V came to 2 bases and at J to 4 bases, leaving 5 bases not matched to a gene. Germline V gives CDR1 MNHEY, CDR2 SVGAGI. This CDR3 comprises 16 residues. The CDR3 region is CASSYPGLASTGELFF. CDR3 DNA sequence: TGTGCCAGCAGTTACCCGGGACTAGCATCCACCGGGGAGCTGTTTTTT.

At least ten counts were recorded for this clonotype. The chain employs TRBV11-2 and TRBJ2-7; unclear D gene. The CDR3 is 15 residues long. The germline V gene encodes CDR1 SGHAT and CDR2 FQNNGV. V was pared by 4 bases and J by 1 base, with 14 bases between. CDR3 sequence: CASSSVNYISYEQYF. CDR3 coding DNA: TGTGCCAGCAGCTCGGTCAATTACATATCCTACGAGCAGTACTTC.

The chain recombines TRBV6-2 or TRBV6-3 with TRBJ2-1; the match to TRBD2 covers 7 bases. The germline CDR1 and CDR2 sequences are MNHEY and SVGEGT. V lost 4 bases and J lost 0; bases outside the gene matches: 18. The CDR3 totals 20 residues. The CDR3 nucleotides read TGTGCCAGCAGTTTCCCAACGGGAGGTAGCGGCGTTAGCTCCTACAATGAGCAGTTCTTC. Translated, it gives CASSFPTGGSGVSSYNEQFF.

In this sample, this clonotype turned up many times. V and J are TRBV28 and TRBJ2-3; either TRBD1 or TRBD2 may fit D (5 bases each). Trimming took off 3 bases at V and 6 bases at J, with 22 bases between the two ends. The CDR3 spans 17 residues. Germline V CDR1 and CDR2: MDHEN, SYDVKM. The CDR3, as DNA: TGTGCCAGCAGTTTGCAAGGAGCCGGGACGGGTCGGGATACGCAGTATTTT. Protein sequence: CASSLQGAGTGRDTQYF.

The chain uses TRBV3-1 and TRBJ1-4; TRBD1 matches 7 bases. Germline V gene data show CDR1 as LGHDT and CDR2 as YNNKEL (reference sequence). The J segment lost 9 bases and the V segment lost 2 bases, leaving 6 bases of the junction unmatched. This CDR3 is built from 14 residues. CDR3 in DNA: TGTGCCAGCAGCCAAATCGACAGGGAAAAAAAACTGTTTTTT. Translating gives CASSQIDREKKLFF.

This clonotype was observed at least ten times. V is TRBV9 and J is TRBJ2-3; D tentatively reads TRBD1 or TRBD2 (5 bases each). The germline V and J ends were trimmed by 4 bases and 1 base, with 13 bases remaining between them. The CDR3 is 15 residues long. Germline V gives CDR1 SGDLS, CDR2 YYNGEE. For the CDR3, the DNA is TGTGCCAGCAGCAGAGGGGCGGTCCGCACAGATACGCAGTATTTT. Amino acids: CASSRGAVRTDTQYF. Complete variable domain (other parts from reference TRBV9 and TRBJ2-3): DSGVTQTPKHLITATGQRVTLRCSPRSGDLSVYWYQQSLDQGLQFLIQYYNGEERAKGNILERFSAQQFPDLHSELNLSSLELGDSALYFCASSRGAVRTDTQYFGPGTRLTVL.

A few counts support this clonotype. The chain combines TRBV6-2 or TRBV6-3 with TRBJ2-5, with D unresolved. Germline V gene sequence: CDR1 MNHEY, CDR2 SVGEGT. This CDR3 region has 9 residues. V dropped 10 bases and J dropped 8 bases, with 8 bases sitting between them. The CDR3 reads CAKPVTQYF. CDR3 nucleotide sequence: TGTGCCAAACCCGTCACCCAGTACTTC.

The chain combines TRBV15 with TRBJ2-1; 8 positions match TRBD2. The CDR3 length is 15 residues. The trim removed 5 bases at V and 5 bases at J, leaving 8 bases unmatched. The germline gives CDR1 LNHNV, CDR2 YYDKDF (reference sequence). The CDR3 DNA sequence: TGTGCCACCAGCTTGCGGGAGGTTAGCCACAATGAGCAGTTCTTC. Its translation is CATSLREVSHNEQFF.